Listed here are 18 T cell receptor beta chains from one sample, sequenced in a study of blood T cell repertoires in COVID-19. Clones were sequenced by immunoSEQ multiplex PCR, and TCRdb holds only the in-frame ones, with some missing. This table holds hundreds of thousands of clones, approximately 90% found once. The sequenced sample was PBMCs or T cells enriched from blood (not recorded which). The receptors were sampled from a woman younger than 35 who had recovered from COVID-19.

The J gene is TRBJ1-6, the V gene TRBV3-1 (or the pseudogene TRBV3-2), with D possibly TRBD1 on 5 matching bases. Germline CDR1 LGHDT, CDR2 YNNKEL (reference sequence). This CDR3 comprises 15 residues. Trimming removed 6 bases at V and 3 bases at J, with 12 bases between. The chain's CDR3 is CASSLLDSYNSPLHF. CDR3 DNA: TGTGCCAGCAGTCTACTTGACAGCTATAATTCACCCCTCCACTTT.

Comments on this clone: Germline and junction disagree at one end, which may indicate a read error. The chain links TRBV3-1 (or the pseudogene TRBV3-2) to TRBJ1-2; 10 bases line up with TRBD1. Germline V gives CDR1 LGHDT, CDR2 YNNKEL (reference sequence). The CDR3 spans 17 residues. CDR3 loop: CASSQGGQGFPNYGYTF. CDR3 sequence (DNA): TGTGCCAGCAGCCAAGGGGGACAGGGGTTTCCTAATTATGGCTACACCTTC.

The chain combines TRBV3-1 (or the pseudogene TRBV3-2) with TRBJ2-1, with D perhaps matching TRBD1 (6 bases). The CDR3 covers 13 residues. V lost 4 bases and J lost 9, with 13 bases in between. Germline V gene sequence: CDR1 LGHDT, CDR2 YNNKEL (reference sequence). The DNA for the CDR3 is TGTGCCAGCAGCCCCCTGGGGGCCGGTGAGCAGTTCTTC. Protein product: CASSPLGAGEQFF.

The CDR3 sequence is CASSTRDRGGDTQYF. The CDR3 nucleotides read TGTGCCAGCTCTACCCGGGACAGGGGAGGAGATACGCAGTATTTT. The V call is TRBV18, the J call TRBJ2-3; 10 nucleotides agree with TRBD1. The length of the CDR3 is 15 residues. V gave up 6 bases and J gave up 5 bases; unmatched junction bases: 8. Germline V gene data show CDR1 as KGHSH and CDR2 as LQKENI. The full variable domain, completed using reference TRBV18 and TRBJ2-3, is NAGVMQNPRHLVRRRGQEARLRCSPMKGHSHVYWYRQLPEEGLKFMVYLQKENIIDESGMPKERFSAEFPKEGPSILRIQQVVRGDSAAYFCASSTRDRGGDTQYFGPGTRLTVL.

V and J are TRBV28 and TRBJ1-5; 7 bases agree with TRBD1. Germline V CDR1 and CDR2: MDHEN, SYDVKM. The V segment lost 3 bases and the J segment 6 bases; nucleotides outside the gene matches: 17. The length of the CDR3 is 18 residues. Here the CDR3 DNA reads TGTGCCAGCAGTTTTCCCTGGGACAGACCCACCGAGGGTCAGCCCCAGCATTTT. It translates to CASSFPWDRPTEGQPQHF.

In this sample, this clone turned up a few times. CDR3 sequence reads: CATSRDKGVGTEAFF. DNA for the CDR3: TGTGCCACCAGCAGAGATAAAGGGGTCGGCACTGAAGCTTTCTTT. The V gene is TRBV15, the J gene TRBJ1-1; a possible D gene is TRBD1 (5 bases). The V gene's germline CDR1 is LNHNV and CDR2 YYDKDF (reference sequence). Trimming removed 0 bases from V and 4 bases from J, with 12 bases in between. The CDR3 runs 15 residues. Drawing the rest from reference TRBV15 and TRBJ1-1, the complete variable domain is DAMVIQNPRYQVTQFGKPVTLSCSQTLNHNVMYWYQQKSSQAPKLLFHYYDKDFNNEADTPDNFQSRRPNTSFCFLDIRSPGLGDTAMYLCATSRDKGVGTEAFFGQGTRLTVV.

V gene TRBV2 combines with J gene TRBJ2-3, with D perhaps matching TRBD2 (6 bases). The CDR3 totals 14 residues. Trimming took 7 bases from V and 1 from J, leaving 12 bases between them. Germline CDR1 and CDR2: SNHLY and FYNNEI. In DNA, the CDR3 is TGTGCCAGCACCGGATGGGGGGGCACAGATACGCAGTATTTT. This codes for CASTGWGGTDTQYF.

V usage is TRBV18 and J usage is TRBJ1-4; 7 positions match TRBD1. The germline gives CDR1 KGHSH, CDR2 LQKENI. J lost 8 bases, V lost 3 bases, and 6 bases had no gene match. The CDR3 spans 14 residues. CDR3 loop: CASSPTGIDEKLFF. The CDR3 coding sequence is TGTGCCAGCTCACCGACAGGGATTGACGAAAAACTGTTTTTT.

This clone was recorded only once. The chain links TRBV5-1 to TRBJ1-1; D call uncertain. Looked up from germline, CDR1 is SGHRS and CDR2 is YFSETQ. Trimming took off 3 bases at V and 1 base at J, with 10 bases between the two ends. CDR3 length: 14 residues. CDR3 nucleotides: TGCGCCAGCAGCTGGACCGGGAAGAACACTGAAGCTTTCTTT. Its translation: CASSWTGKNTEAFF. Supplemented by reference TRBV5-1 and TRBJ1-1, the full variable domain reads KAGVTQTPRYLIKTRGQQVTLSCSPISGHRSVSWYQQTPGQGLQFLFEYFSETQRNKGNFPGRFSGRQFSNSRSEMNVSTLELGDSALYLCASSWTGKNTEAFFGQGTRLTVV.

This clone was found a few times. This chain joins TRBV7-9 and TRBJ2-7; D is perhaps TRBD2 (5 bases). This CDR3 region has 12 residues. Germline CDR1 SEHNR, CDR2 FQNEAQ (reference sequence). V dropped 5 bases and J dropped 5 bases, with 10 bases sitting between them. CDR3 DNA sequence: TGTGCCAGCAGCCGCGGGCGGGACGAGCAGTACTTC. Residues: CASSRGRDEQYF.

V gene TRBV7-8 combines with J gene TRBJ2-1, with D possibly being TRBD1 (6 bases). This CDR3 region has 17 residues. The ends were cut back, 3 bases at V and 12 bases at J, with 27 bases in the middle. The germline gives CDR1 SGHVS, CDR2 FQNEAQ. The CDR3 protein is CASSLDLQKPGTNRQFF. For the CDR3, the DNA is TGTGCCAGCAGCTTGGACCTACAGAAACCAGGGACAAATAGGCAGTTCTTC.

This chain links TRBV28 with TRBJ2-7, with D possibly being TRBD1 (6 bases). Per the germline V gene, CDR1 is MDHEN and CDR2 is SYDVKM. Between the trimmed V and J ends, which lost 5 bases and 2 bases, there was a span of 16 bases. This CDR3 is built from 15 residues. The CDR3 region has the DNA TGTGCCAGCAGTGCCGCAGAGTGGGACACCTACGAGCAGTACTTC. It codes for CASSAAEWDTYEQYF.

This clone was seen more than once but under ten times. The V and J genes are TRBV4-1 and TRBJ2-7, with TRBD2 as a possible D gene (5 bases). This CDR3 comprises 13 residues. Looked up from germline, CDR1 is MGHRA and CDR2 is YSYEKL. V dropped 4 bases and J dropped 4 bases, with 11 bases sitting between them. In DNA, the CDR3 is TGCGCCAGCAGCCTCAGGACGGGATACGAGCAGTACTTC. It encodes CASSLRTGYEQYF.

The chain recombines TRBV6-1 with TRBJ1-2; D possibly corresponds to TRBD1 (6 bases). CDR1 and CDR2 (germline): MNHNS, SASEGT. The CDR3 has 14 amino acids. V was shortened by 1 base and J by 2 bases, with 8 bases between the two germline ends. CDR3 nucleotide sequence: TGTGCCAGCAGTGAAGGAGGGGGAAACTATGGCTACACCTTC. Encoded protein: CASSEGGGNYGYTF.

CDR3 DNA: TGCAGCGTTGAACGGTGGGGCTCGACCAAGAGCAACACTGAAGCTTTCTTT. Its protein product is CSVERWGSTKSNTEAFF. The rearrangement links TRBV29-1 to TRBJ1-1, with a weak D call TRBD1 (5 bases). Trimming removed 2 bases from V and 2 bases from J, with 21 bases in between. Per the germline V gene, CDR1 is SQVTM and CDR2 is ANQGSEA. CDR3 length equals 17 residues.

The chain is built from TRBV19 and TRBJ1-1; 7 nucleotides line up with TRBD1. The CDR3 has 14 residues. Germline loops: CDR1 LNHDA, CDR2 SQIVND (reference sequence). With 0 bases clipped from V and 7 bases from J, the junction kept 5 bases outside the gene matches. CDR3 coding DNA: TGTGCCAGTAGTATAGAGAAGGGGGCGGATGAAGCTTTCTTT. It specifies CASSIEKGADEAFF.

The rearrangement uses TRBV28 and TRBJ2-5, with TRBD2 matching 10 bases. V shed 5 bases, J shed 2 bases, and the junction held 2 bases outside the gene matches. This CDR3 is built from 14 residues. The V gene's germline CDR1 is MDHEN and CDR2 SYDVKM. Written as DNA, the CDR3 is TGTGCCAGCAGTCTAGCGGGGGCGCAAGAGACCCAGTACTTC. It codes for CASSLAGAQETQYF.

V gene TRBV5-4 combines with J gene TRBJ1-2; 7 bases line up with TRBD1. The CDR3 is made up of 14 amino acids. V shed 4 bases, J shed 3 bases, and the junction held 6 bases outside the gene matches. Germline CDR1 reads SGHNT; CDR2 reads YYREEE (reference sequence). The CDR3 coding sequence is TGTGCCAGCAGCCCGAATACAGGGGACTATGGCTACACCTTC. Its translation is CASSPNTGDYGYTF.